This paragraph reports one T cell receptor beta chain. The antigen is not known. The data were obtained in a study of blood T cells in healthy people across ages. Per germline, CDR1 SNHLY and CDR2 FYNNEI. The V segment lost 8 bases and the J segment 3 bases; nucleotides outside the gene matches: 6. The CDR3 length is 13 residues. Overall study results and limits: CMV status of donors was unknown, possibly confounding expanded clonotype changes. Estimates drawn from one million T cells were deemed to understate diversity.

Together with a sample-barcoded 5' primer, a J-beta primer mix was included in a second PCR lasting about 6 to 11 cycles. TCRdb reanalysed the 5' RACE reads using MiXCR and keeps one entry per CDR3 protein. The data hold over a million distinct CDR3 sequences, with 59% observed a single time. The sequencing sample was made of blood. The TCR was taken from a man aged 18 to 29 in good health. The rearrangement uses TRBV2 and TRBJ2-7; 8 bases line up with TRBD2. The CDR3 DNA reads as TGTGCCAGCGCGGGGGGTCATAACTACGAGCAGTACTTC. Encoded protein: CASAGGHNYEQYF.